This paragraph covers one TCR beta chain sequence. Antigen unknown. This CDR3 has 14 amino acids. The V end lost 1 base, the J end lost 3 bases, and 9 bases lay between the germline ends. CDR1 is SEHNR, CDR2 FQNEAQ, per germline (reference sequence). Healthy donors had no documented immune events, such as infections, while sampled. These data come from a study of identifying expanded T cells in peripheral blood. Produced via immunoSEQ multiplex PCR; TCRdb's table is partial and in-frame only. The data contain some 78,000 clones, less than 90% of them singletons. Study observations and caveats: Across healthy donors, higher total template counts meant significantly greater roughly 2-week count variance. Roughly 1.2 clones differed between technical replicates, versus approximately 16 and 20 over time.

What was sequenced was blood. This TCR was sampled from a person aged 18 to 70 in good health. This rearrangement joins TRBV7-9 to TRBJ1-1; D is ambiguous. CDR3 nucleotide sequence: TGTGCCAGCAGCTTAGAGAGCGGGGACACTGAAGCTTTCTTT. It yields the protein CASSLESGDTEAFF.